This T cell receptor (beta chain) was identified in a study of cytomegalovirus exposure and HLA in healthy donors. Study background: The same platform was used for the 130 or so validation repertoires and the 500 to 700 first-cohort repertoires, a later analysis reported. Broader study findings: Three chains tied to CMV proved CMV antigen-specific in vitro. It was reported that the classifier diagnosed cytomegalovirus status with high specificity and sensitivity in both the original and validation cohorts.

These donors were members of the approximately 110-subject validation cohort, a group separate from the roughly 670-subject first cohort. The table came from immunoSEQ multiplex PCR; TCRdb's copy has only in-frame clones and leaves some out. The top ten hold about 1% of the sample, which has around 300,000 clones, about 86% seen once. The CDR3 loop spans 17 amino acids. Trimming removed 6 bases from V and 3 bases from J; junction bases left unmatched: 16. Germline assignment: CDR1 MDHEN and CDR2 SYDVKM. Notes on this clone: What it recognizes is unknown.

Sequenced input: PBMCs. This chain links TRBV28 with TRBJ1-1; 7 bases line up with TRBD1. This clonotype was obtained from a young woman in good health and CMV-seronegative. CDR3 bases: TGTGCCAGCAGCCATTTAGTACAGGGGAGGTTAGACACTGAAGCTTTCTTT. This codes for CASSHLVQGRLDTEAFF.